This is a list of T cell receptor beta chains from one sample in a study of siplizumab effects on memory and regulatory T cells. Repertoires were generated with immunoSEQ multiplex PCR, while TCRdb's copy carries only in-frame clones and drops some. The sample lists some 100,000 clones; roughly 94% were seen once. Sequencing was done on a sample of Tregs sorted from blood. These receptor sequences come from a human donor in good health. Each CDR3 is given with its conserved first and last residue. A D gene is named only where the DNA matches it firmly. Size values are once, few and many counts, or a class for expanded clones, and some rows have none.

size	D	J	V	DNA	CDR3
NA	NA	TRBJ1-2	TRBV7-9	TGTGCCAGCAGCTTAAACCGGGACACGGGGGTCCTAGGCTACACCTTC	CASSLNRDTGVLGYTF
NA	NA	TRBJ1-1	TRBV6-6	TGTGCCAGCAGTCCCCGGACGAGGATGGTGAACACTGAAGCTTTCTTT	CASSPRTRMVNTEAFF
NA	NA	TRBJ2-5	TRBV5-1	TGCGCCAGTCGGGACCTCCAAGAGACCCAGTACTTC	CASRDLQETQYF
NA	NA	TRBJ1-6	TRBV6-1	TGTGCCAGCAGTGAAGTTTACTATTCACCCCTCCACTTT	CASSEVYYSPLHF
NA	NA	TRBJ2-6	TRBV7-9	TGTGCCAGCAGCTTGTGGGGGGCGCCTGGGGCCAACGTCCTGACTTTC	CASSLWGAPGANVLTF
NA	TRBD2	TRBJ2-2	TRBV27	TGTGCCAGCAGTTTTCGTCCGATAGCGGGAGTGGGGGAGCTGTTTTTT	CASSFRPIAGVGELFF
NA	NA	TRBJ2-1	TRBV5-8	TGTGCCAGCAGCTTCAGGCGGGAATGGGGTTACAATGAGCAGTTCTTC	CASSFRREWGYNEQFF
once	TRBD1	TRBJ1-1	TRBV4-2	TGTGCCAGCAGCCAAGGACAGGGCGGCACTGAAGCTTTCTTT	CASSQGQGGTEAFF
NA	NA	TRBJ2-1	TRBV18	TGTGCCAGCTCACCACCGGTCAGGGGCCAAGAGAGTGAGCAGTTCTTC	CASSPPVRGQESEQFF
NA	TRBD2	TRBJ2-1	TRBV7-6	TGTGCCAGCAGCGCCGGGACTAGCGGATACAATGAGCAGTTCTTC	CASSAGTSGYNEQFF
NA	NA	TRBJ2-1	TRBV7-8	TGTGCCAGCAGCCCTGGCGTGAGCTCCTACAATGAGCAGTTCTTC	CASSPGVSSYNEQFF
NA	TRBD2	TRBJ2-5	TRBV5-1	TGCGCCAGCAGCTTAAGGACTAGCGGGAGGGGTCAGGAGACCCAGTACTTC	CASSLRTSGRGQETQYF
NA	NA	TRBJ2-3	TRBV7-3	TGTGCCAGCAGCTTAACGTCTTCGGATACGCAGTATTTT	CASSLTSSDTQYF
once	TRBD2	TRBJ2-1	TRBV9	TGTGCCAGCAGCGTAGACCTAGCGGGTTACTACAATGAGCAGTTCTTC	CASSVDLAGYYNEQFF
few	TRBD1	TRBJ2-2	TRBV7-3	TGTGCCAGCAGCCGAGACAGGGTAGCCGGGGAGCTGTTTTTT	CASSRDRVAGELFF
NA	TRBD1	TRBJ2-5	TRBV2	TGTGCCAGCAGCCGGGACAGGAACCAAGAGACCCAGTACTTC	CASSRDRNQETQYF
NA	TRBD1	TRBJ2-7	TRBV19	TGTGCCAGTAGGCTAAGGACAGGGTTCTACGAGCAGTACTTC	CASRLRTGFYEQYF
NA	NA	TRBJ2-2	TRBV19	TGTGCCAGTACCCTGGAACGGAACACCGGGGAGCTGTTTTTT	CASTLERNTGELFF
NA	TRBD2	TRBJ2-3	TRBV6-1	TGTGCCAGCACCAGAGCGGGAGGGGGCACAGATACGCAGTATTTT	CASTRAGGGTDTQYF
NA	TRBD1	TRBJ2-1	TRBV11-2	TGTGCCAGCAGCTTGGACACAGGGGGCTTTGAGCAGTTCTTC	CASSLDTGGFEQFF
NA	NA	TRBJ2-1	TRBV6-1	TGTGCCAGCATGTACGATGAGCAGTTCTTC	CASMYDEQFF
few	NA	TRBJ1-1	TRBV10-2	TGCGCCAGCAGGGCAGGGGAATTGGAAGCTTTCTTT	CASRAGELEAFF
NA	NA	TRBJ1-2	TRBV6-6	TGTGCCAGCAGTTATCTGGGGGCTTATGGCTACACCTTC	CASSYLGAYGYTF
NA	TRBD1	TRBJ2-7	TRBV28	TGTGCCAGCAGTTCTTGGGTCGGGACAGGGATTGGTCTTGTGCCCTACGAGCAGTACTTC	CASSSWVGTGIGLVPYEQYF
once	NA	TRBJ2-1	TRBV5-1	TGCGCCAGCAGCTTGGATGCAGGCCCCAATGAGCAGTTCTTC	CASSLDAGPNEQFF
NA	TRBD1	TRBJ1-2	TRBV18	TGTGCCAGCTCACGTTCAGAAGGCTTTTCGGGACAGGGGGCCCCCTATGGCTACACCTTC	CASSRSEGFSGQGAPYGYTF
NA	NA	TRBJ2-3	TRBV5-1	TGCGCCAGCAGCTCCTCCGGGGGGCCCAGCACAGATACGCAGTATTTT	CASSSSGGPSTDTQYF
few	NA	TRBJ2-3	TRBV29-1	TGCAGCGTTGAAGATCCGGGCGGGTTTTGGACAGATACGCAGTATTTT	CSVEDPGGFWTDTQYF
NA	NA	TRBJ2-5	TRBV18	TGTGCCAGCTCACACGGAGAGACCCAGTACTTC	CASSHGETQYF
NA	NA	TRBJ2-5	TRBV2	TGTGCCAGCAGTGAACGGGAGACCCAGTACTTC	CASSERETQYF
once	NA	TRBJ2-3	TRBV7-3	TGTGCCAGCAGCTATAGCCGGTTTACTAGCACAGATACGCAGTATTTT	CASSYSRFTSTDTQYF
NA	NA	TRBJ1-1	TRBV30	TGTGCCTGGAGTGTACTCCGGCGGGGCTTCACTGAAGCTTTCTTT	CAWSVLRRGFTEAFF
NA	NA	TRBJ2-3	TRBV5-1	TGCGCCAGCAGTCCGGAGGTTAATACGCAGTATTTT	CASSPEVNTQYF
NA	NA	TRBJ2-3	TRBV19	TGTGCCAGTAGTTGGGCAGACGGCACAGATACGCAGTATTTT	CASSWADGTDTQYF
NA	NA	TRBJ2-7	TRBV5-1	TGCGCCAGCAGGCCGGACAGCTACAACGAGCAGTACTTC	CASRPDSYNEQYF
NA	NA	TRBJ2-7	TRBV28	TGTGCCAGCAGCTTACCGGGAGAAGGATACGAGCAGTACTTC	CASSLPGEGYEQYF
NA	NA	TRBJ2-7	TRBV5-6	TGTGCCAGCAGCCCTTTTGCTAGCGTTAACTCCTACGAGCAGTACTTC	CASSPFASVNSYEQYF
once	NA	TRBJ2-3	TRBV21-1	TGTGCCAGCAGCAAAGGTCTATTGGTGGAGGGCCAAGGACCAGATACGCAGTATTTT	CASSKGLLVEGQGPDTQYF
NA	TRBD2	TRBJ2-3	TRBV5-1	TGCGCCAGCAGCTCCGTCGGGGGAGGGCCTGGCACAGATACGCAGTATTTT	CASSSVGGGPGTDTQYF
once	TRBD1	TRBJ1-2	TRBV15	TGTGCCACCAGCGGGACAGGTTTTGGCTACACCTTC	CATSGTGFGYTF
NA	TRBD1	TRBJ1-5	TRBV19	TGTGCCAGTAGTACCGGACAGGGTGGTCAGCCCCAGCATTTT	CASSTGQGGQPQHF
NA	NA	TRBJ2-5	TRBV27	TGTGCCAGCAGTTTCAGGGCACAAGAGACCCAGTACTTC	CASSFRAQETQYF
NA	NA	TRBJ2-3	TRBV28	TGTGCCAGCGGAGGGGCTGGATGGGATACGCAGTATTTT	CASGGAGWDTQYF
NA	NA	TRBJ1-5	TRBV7-9	TGTGCCAGCAGCCAAGATGTAGGGCCCCAGCATTTT	CASSQDVGPQHF
NA	TRBD2	TRBJ2-7	TRBV27	TGTGCCAGCAGTTTCAATAGCGGGGTCCCATCCGAGCAGTACTTC	CASSFNSGVPSEQYF
NA	TRBD1	TRBJ1-5	TRBV27	TGTGCCAGCAGACCGGTGGGACAGGGGAATCAGCCCCAGCATTTT	CASRPVGQGNQPQHF
NA	TRBD2	TRBJ2-1	TRBV7-2	TGTGCCAGCAGCTTAGCGACTAGCGGGGCCTCCTACAATGAGCAGTTCTTC	CASSLATSGASYNEQFF
NA	NA	TRBJ2-7	TRBV30	TGTGCCTGGACACCCGGAGTGGGAGCGAAGTACGAGCAGTACTTC	CAWTPGVGAKYEQYF
NA	TRBD1	TRBJ2-1	TRBV7-8	TGTGCCAGCAGCTTAGGAGCCGGGACAGGCATGTTCTTC	CASSLGAGTGMFF
NA	NA	TRBJ1-4	TRBV5-3	TGTGCCAGAAACCCCAGGAACAAACTGTTTTTT	CARNPRNKLFF
NA	NA	TRBJ1-1	TRBV6-1	TGTGCCAGCAGCGACCAGGGAGGCGTCACTGAAGCTTTCTTT	CASSDQGGVTEAFF
NA	NA	TRBJ2-2	TRBV29-1	TGCAGCGTTGAAGGCCTGAACACCGGGGAGCTGTTTTTT	CSVEGLNTGELFF
NA	TRBD1	TRBJ2-1	TRBV6-1	TGTGCCAGCAGTGAAGTTAGGACAGGGTTCCTCAATGAGCAGTTCTTC	CASSEVRTGFLNEQFF
NA	NA	TRBJ2-3	TRBV7-8	TGTGCCAGCAGCCCCGGACCCGGGAACACAGATACGCAGTATTTT	CASSPGPGNTDTQYF
NA	NA	TRBJ2-3	TRBV5-1	TGCGCCAGCAGCTCCTTGACTAGTTTTCATACGCAGTATTTT	CASSSLTSFHTQYF
NA	TRBD1	TRBJ1-2	TRBV5-6	TGTGCCAGCAGCGGAACAGGGGATACTAACTATGGCTACACCTTC	CASSGTGDTNYGYTF
NA	NA	TRBJ1-2	TRBV7-8	TGTGCCAGCAGCTTAGGGCCAAACTATGGCTACACCTTC	CASSLGPNYGYTF